The rows below give T cell receptor beta chains drawn from one sample of a study of T cell responses to AZD1222 COVID-19 vaccine. Some clones are missing from TCRdb's copy, which holds only in-frame ones; the method was immunoSEQ multiplex PCR. The table shows about 73,000 clones, with approximately 88% occurring only once. This specimen consisted of peripheral blood, obtained on day 0 of AZD1222 vaccination. The receptors here all came from an adult in good health. Each CDR3 is given with its conserved first and last residue. The order of the fields is CDR3 protein, V gene, D gene. A D gene is named only where the DNA matches it firmly.

CASSPRGPSNSGGELFF	TRBV18	NA
CASSQDIGTAYYEQYF	TRBV4-1	TRBD1
CASTLRDKEGGPAIPNVLTF	TRBV5-1	NA
CASSKGGGQGQETQYF	TRBV9	TRBD1
CASSQSTPNYGYTF	TRBV16	NA
CATKLPNGYTF	TRBV28	NA
CASSLGPSSYEQYF	TRBV9	NA
CASTGEGGNTEAFF	TRBV6-5	NA
CASTGQVWNEQFF	TRBV12-3/TRBV12-4	NA
CASSRTSGGTGGTDTQYF	TRBV7-2	TRBD2
CASSPEGGIRKLFF	TRBV7-9	NA
CASGRDISTDTQYF	TRBV2	NA
CASSPGTGGANTGELFF	TRBV19	TRBD1
CASSGGTYEQYF	TRBV11-1	NA
CASSPMTEANYGYTF	TRBV9	NA
CASSGTANYGYTF	TRBV9	NA
CASSESLAAYGYTF	TRBV5-5	NA
CASSKGYEQYF	TRBV21-1	NA